A single sample gave rise to the 30 T cell receptor beta chains below, sequenced in a study of a mutant IDH1 vaccine in newly diagnosed glioma. Measured with immunoSEQ multiplex PCR; TCRdb has only the in-frame clones, and not every one. Of about 34,000 clones detected, approximately 80% appear once; the ten largest clones hold approximately 9%. Time point described: baseline, week 1 (first vaccination visit). Treatment denoted: pre-vaccination baseline after standard-of-care therapy. The sequenced sample was peripheral blood mononuclear cells (PBMCs), obtained from a glioma patient treated with radiotherapy, temozolomide or both. The receptors stem from a man aged 45 to 65 with glioma. Some clones in this sample may be carry-over from other donors' samples.

The chain links TRBV10-3 to TRBJ1-4; 7 nucleotides align to TRBD1. This CDR3 spans 15 amino acids. V shed 2 bases, J shed 7 bases, and the junction held 7 bases outside the gene matches. Germline CDR1 is ENHRY and CDR2 is SYGVKD. CDR3 coding DNA: TGTGCCATCAGTGAGCAGGGGACAGCCTTTGAAAAACTGTTTTTT. It is translated as CAISEQGTAFEKLFF.

The chain carries TRBV27 and TRBJ2-7, with D possibly TRBD2 on 6 matching bases. Trimming removed 5 bases from V and 0 bases from J, with 14 bases in between. The CDR3 loop spans 15 amino acids. Germline-derived CDR1 and CDR2 are MNHEY and SMNVEV (reference sequence). CDR3 coding DNA: TGTGCCAGCAGTCCGCGCGGGACGGCCTCCTACGAGCAGTACTTC. As protein: CASSPRGTASYEQYF.

This chain joins TRBV28 and TRBJ1-1; 7 bases fit TRBD1. The CDR3 has 14 amino acids. Germline CDR1 MDHEN, CDR2 SYDVKM. Germline trimming cut 4 bases from V and 4 bases from J; bases unmatched to any gene: 6. The CDR3 DNA reads TGTGCCAGCAGTTCGAGACAGGGTCCCACTGAAGCTTTCTTT. Its protein product is CASSSRQGPTEAFF.

V usage is TRBV9 and J usage is TRBJ2-1; no firm D call. The CDR3 contains 12 residues. Trimming removed 2 bases from V and 7 bases from J, with 7 bases in between. CDR1 and CDR2 (germline): SGDLS, YYNGEE. In DNA form, the CDR3 reads TGTGCCAGCAGCGTGTATAAAAATGAGCAGTTCTTC. Protein product: CASSVYKNEQFF.

In its sample, this clone was seen once. The chain carries TRBV11-3 and TRBJ2-5; D is uncertain. Germline CDR1 and CDR2: SGHNT and YENEEA. The CDR3 consists of 14 residues. Trimming pared 5 bases from V and 0 bases from J, leaving 10 bases between. In DNA form, the CDR3 reads TGTGCCAGCAGCCCCTATAAAGACCAAGAGACCCAGTACTTC. Translated: CASSPYKDQETQYF.

The chain recombines TRBV19 with TRBJ1-5, with 8 bases fitting TRBD1. From germline, CDR1 is LNHDA and CDR2 SQIVND (reference sequence). The CDR3 has 20 residues. V was clipped by 2 bases and J by 9 bases; unmatched bases: 24. The CDR3 loop is CASSIQDLEGDRGPVRPQHF. CDR3 nucleotides: TGTGCCAGTAGTATACAAGACCTGGAGGGCGACAGGGGCCCGGTCCGGCCCCAGCATTTT.

The rearrangement links TRBV11-2 to TRBJ1-6; D is uncertain. There are 15 residues in the CDR3. Trimming removed 3 bases at V and 7 bases at J, with 13 bases between. From germline, CDR1 is SGHAT and CDR2 FQNNGV. In DNA form, the CDR3 reads TGTGCCAGCAGCTTGGGTCCGACGTGGAATTCACCCCTCCACTTT. Protein sequence: CASSLGPTWNSPLHF.

The chain joins TRBV7-9 to TRBJ2-3; 12 bases are shared with TRBD2. V was clipped by 5 bases and J by 5 bases; unmatched bases: 5. The CDR3 has 15 amino acids. Germline CDR1 SEHNR, CDR2 FQNEAQ (reference sequence). The CDR3 reads CASSRTSGAGDTQYF. CDR3 nucleotide sequence: TGTGCCAGCAGCCGGACTAGCGGGGCTGGAGATACGCAGTATTTT.

This clone was seen a few times. The chain is built from TRBV2 and TRBJ1-5; the D gene is possibly TRBD1 (5 bases). The CDR3 covers 14 residues. Trimming left V 6 bases short and J 4 bases short, with 13 bases between. Germline V gene lookup returns CDR1 SNHLY and CDR2 FYNNEI. The CDR3 sequence is CASSGDSSNQPQHF. As DNA, the CDR3 is TGTGCCAGCAGCGGTGACAGCTCTAATCAGCCCCAGCATTTT.

This chain uses TRBV14 with TRBJ1-6; D remains ambiguous. Looked up from germline, CDR1 is SGHDN and CDR2 is FVKESK. Trimming removed 2 bases at V and 14 bases at J, with 7 bases between. The CDR3 totals 11 residues. The CDR3 protein is CASSQHLTLHF. CDR3 in DNA: TGTGCCAGCAGCCAACACCTCACCCTCCACTTT.

This clone appeared once. V usage is TRBV5-4 and J usage is TRBJ2-4; perhaps TRBD2 as D (7 bases). The V end lost 2 bases, the J end lost 5 bases, and 17 bases lay between the germline ends. CDR3 size: 16 residues. Per germline, CDR1 SGHNT and CDR2 YYREEE (reference sequence). In DNA, the CDR3 is TGTGCCAGCAGCTTCCGGGGGGCCGGGACTCAAAACATTCAGTACTTC. Translating it yields CASSFRGAGTQNIQYF.

V gene TRBV27 combines with J gene TRBJ1-3; 7 positions agree with TRBD1. The germline CDR1 and CDR2 sequences are MNHEY and SMNVEV (reference sequence). The CDR3 spans 14 residues. V lost 2 bases to trimming and J lost 5 bases; unmatched junction nucleotides: 3. CDR3: CASSLQGGRNTIYF. CDR3 nucleotide sequence: TGTGCCAGCAGTTTACAGGGGGGGAGAAACACCATATATTTT.

V gene TRBV14 combines with J gene TRBJ1-2, with D perhaps TRBD1 (6 bases). Deletions cut 3 bases from V and 4 bases from J, with 12 bases between. The CDR3 has 14 residues. CDR1 is SGHDN and CDR2 is FVKESK in the germline V gene. The CDR3: CASSHDTGSYGYTF. DNA of the CDR3: TGTGCCAGCAGCCACGATACAGGGAGCTATGGCTACACCTTC. Full variable domain (missing parts from reference TRBV14 and TRBJ1-2): EAGVTQFPSHSVIEKGQTVTLRCDPISGHDNLYWYRRVMGKEIKFLLHFVKESKQDESGMPNNRFLAERTGGTYSTLKVQPAELEDSGVYFCASSHDTGSYGYTFGSGTRLTVV.

This clone has a single count. CDR3 in DNA: TGTGCCTGGAGGCTGTCGTCAGAGGCAACTCCCCTCCACTTT. Protein sequence: CAWRLSSEATPLHF. The J gene is TRBJ1-6, the V gene TRBV30; D is unresolved. The V gene's germline CDR1 is GTSNPN and CDR2 SVGIG (reference sequence). The CDR3 extends over 14 amino acids. Deletions cut 3 bases from V and 13 bases from J, with 19 bases between.

V and J are TRBV6-5 and TRBJ1-5; D unresolved. CDR3 length: 13 residues. CDR1 and CDR2 (germline): MNHEY, SVGAGI. Trimming took off 5 bases at V and 7 bases at J, with 12 bases between the two ends. The CDR3 reads CASSPYNGQPQHF. The DNA for the CDR3 is TGTGCCAGCAGTCCCTACAACGGGCAGCCCCAGCATTTT.

This clone was observed once. The chain links TRBV2 to TRBJ1-4; 8 bases are a match to TRBD1. The ends lost 6 bases at V and 3 bases at J; junction bases unmatched: 3. Germline V CDR1 and CDR2: SNHLY, FYNNEI. The CDR3 runs 14 residues. The DNA of the CDR3 is TGTGCCAGCAGGACAGGGGCCTCTAATGAAAAACTGTTTTTT. Protein product: CASRTGASNEKLFF.

V usage is TRBV18 and J usage is TRBJ2-4, with 7 nucleotides matching TRBD1. V lost 4 bases to trimming and J lost 6 bases; unmatched junction nucleotides: 9. Germline-derived CDR1 and CDR2 are KGHSH and LQKENI. The CDR3 is 15 residues long. The CDR3 region has the DNA TGTGCCAGCTCACAACCCGGGACAGTTAGAAACATTCAGTACTTC. Translating it yields CASSQPGTVRNIQYF.

This rearrangement joins TRBV6-5 to TRBJ1-2; 7 bases align to TRBD1. Germline V gene sequence: CDR1 MNHEY, CDR2 SVGAGI. V shed 6 bases and J 2 bases; nucleotides not matched to a gene: 9. This CDR3 comprises 15 residues. The chain's CDR3 is CASRGQGDPNYGYTF. The CDR3 DNA follows: TGTGCCAGCAGGGGCCAGGGGGACCCGAACTATGGCTACACCTTC.

This rearrangement joins TRBV11-2 to TRBJ1-5; D is unresolved. Trimming cost V 5 bases and J 4 bases, with 9 bases left between them. The CDR3 runs 13 residues. The germline CDR1 and CDR2 sequences are SGHAT and FQNNGV. DNA for the CDR3: TGTGCCAGCAGCCCAGCCCGAAATCAGCCCCAGCATTTT. Translated: CASSPARNQPQHF.

This rearrangement joins TRBV29-1 to TRBJ2-7, with 9 bases aligning to TRBD1. The length of the CDR3 is 12 residues. With V trimmed by 8 bases and J by 5 bases, 7 bases remained unmatched. The germline V gene encodes CDR1 SQVTM and CDR2 ANQGSEA. CDR3 sequence: CSIKQGANEQYF. CDR3 nucleotides: TGCAGCATTAAACAGGGGGCTAACGAGCAGTACTTC.

This clone occurred once. The chain couples TRBV29-1 to TRBJ2-1, with D perhaps TRBD1 or TRBD2 (8 bases each). The CDR3 is 17 residues long. Germline V gives CDR1 SQVTM, CDR2 ANQGSEA. The V end was cut by 6 bases, the J end by 4 bases, with 25 bases between. Here the CDR3 reads CSVRGRRLAGLYNEQFF. The CDR3 region has the DNA TGCAGCGTCAGGGGGCGCCGGCTAGCGGGCCTATACAATGAGCAGTTCTTC.

The genes are TRBV7-2 and TRBJ1-1, with TRBD1 matching 9 bases. The trim removed 2 bases at V and 6 bases at J, leaving 4 bases unmatched. The CDR3 sequence is 14 residues long. Germline values: CDR1 SGHTA, CDR2 FQGNSA. The DNA for the CDR3 is TGTGCCAGCAGCTTACCGGGACAGGGATCTGAAGCTTTCTTT. This gives the protein CASSLPGQGSEAFF.

This clone was counted a single time. The rearrangement links TRBV19 to TRBJ2-7; maybe TRBD2 (6 bases). Per germline, CDR1 LNHDA and CDR2 SQIVND (reference sequence). V lost 1 base and J lost 3, with 19 bases in between. CDR3 length: 17 residues. CDR3 bases: TGTGCCAGTAGTATAGGGGGGACTCCCGTGGGACGCTACGAGCAGTACTTC. Its protein is CASSIGGTPVGRYEQYF.

The V gene is TRBV19, the J gene TRBJ1-5, with D possibly matching TRBD1 (5 bases). Germline assignment: CDR1 LNHDA and CDR2 SQIVND (reference sequence). This CDR3 spans 15 amino acids. V lost 3 bases, J lost 1 base, and 10 bases lay in between. In nucleotides, the CDR3 is TGTGCCAGTAGTATGGCCGACAGAAGCAATCAGCCCCAGCATTTT. It yields the protein CASSMADRSNQPQHF. The variable domain in full, completed from reference TRBV19 and TRBJ1-5, reads DGGITQSPKYLFRKEGQNVTLSCEQNLNHDAMYWYRQDPGQGLRLIYYSQIVNDFQKGDIAEGYSVSREKKESFPLTVTSAQKNPTAFYLCASSMADRSNQPQHFGDGTRLSIL.

CDR3 in amino acids: CSATGIDTQYF. The DNA of the CDR3 is TGCAGTGCTACAGGCATAGATACGCAGTATTTT. The chain recombines TRBV20-1 with TRBJ2-3; D is uncertain. Trimming pared 4 bases from V and 5 bases from J, leaving 7 bases between. The CDR3 extends over 11 amino acids. CDR1 and CDR2 from the germline V gene are DFQATT and SNEGSKA (reference sequence).

The chain has TRBV27 and TRBJ1-1; tentatively, D is TRBD1 (6 bases). This CDR3 has 16 residues. Trimming shortened V by 5 bases and J by 2 bases, and 18 bases separated the two germline ends. Germline-derived CDR1 and CDR2 are MNHEY and SMNVEV (reference sequence). The CDR3 region is CASSPDRRDLNTEAFF. The CDR3 DNA reads as TGTGCCAGCAGTCCCGACAGGCGGGACTTAAACACTGAAGCTTTCTTT.

The chain recombines TRBV6-5 with TRBJ1-3; D ambiguous. Germline V gives CDR1 MNHEY, CDR2 SVGAGI. V lost 0 bases and J lost 0, with 6 bases in between. The CDR3 totals 15 residues. The CDR3 DNA reads TGTGCCAGCAGTTACTCGCGGATCTCTGGAAACACCATATATTTT. This codes for CASSYSRISGNTIYF.

The chain joins TRBV30 to TRBJ1-2, with D unclear. The CDR3 has 14 amino acids. From germline, CDR1 is GTSNPN and CDR2 SVGIG (reference sequence). V lost 0 bases and J lost 0, with 8 bases in between. The CDR3 loop is CAWSVSRTNYGYTF. CDR3 coding DNA: TGTGCCTGGAGTGTCTCAAGAACTAACTATGGCTACACCTTC.

The chain carries TRBV19 and TRBJ1-4; weak D call: TRBD1 (5 bases). Germline V gene sequence: CDR1 LNHDA, CDR2 SQIVND (reference sequence). Between the trimmed V and J ends, which lost 1 base and 3 bases, there was a span of 9 bases. The CDR3 length is 15 residues. CDR3 sequence: CASSIGGTANEKLFF. CDR3 bases: TGTGCCAGTAGTATAGGTGGGACCGCTAATGAAAAACTGTTTTTT. The entire variable domain, with the rest obtained from reference TRBV19 and TRBJ1-4, is as follows: DGGITQSPKYLFRKEGQNVTLSCEQNLNHDAMYWYRQDPGQGLRLIYYSQIVNDFQKGDIAEGYSVSREKKESFPLTVTSAQKNPTAFYLCASSIGGTANEKLFFGSGTQLSVL.

The chain has TRBV6-5 and TRBJ1-2; tentatively, D is TRBD1 (6 bases). Germline lookup yields CDR1 MNHEY and CDR2 SVGAGI. The V and J ends lost 8 bases and 2 bases respectively, with 12 bases between them. This CDR3 is built from 13 residues. The CDR3 loop is CASSEDRNYGYTF. The CDR3 region has the DNA TGTGCCAGCTCCGAAGACAGGAACTATGGCTACACCTTC.